Detailed here is one T cell receptor (beta chain). In the original analysis: It was from reference gene primer amplification that nucleated cell counts were estimated. TCRdb's copy holds only in-frame clones and misses some; the assay was immunoSEQ multiplex PCR. V, J and clone size are those of that table, while D and trimming were read from the DNA. Of 150,000 to 200,000 clones listed, 90% are singletons. This sample was taken from a study of blood T cell repertoires in COVID-19. The overall study: Acute and convalescent COVID-19 samples came from the United States, Italy and Spain.

The sequenced sample consisted of peripheral blood. The receptor was isolated from a man aged 45 to 65 with acute or convalescent COVID-19.

CDR3 sequence (DNA): TGTGCCAGCAGCATATCTAGCGGGCCATCCTACGAGCAGTACTTC. Residues: CASSISSGPSYEQYF. The genes are TRBV5-4 and TRBJ2-7; 8 bases map to TRBD2. Germline V gives CDR1 SGHNT, CDR2 YYREEE (reference sequence). Trimming took 4 bases from V and 1 from J; bases not matched to a gene: 7. The CDR3 sequence is 15 residues long.